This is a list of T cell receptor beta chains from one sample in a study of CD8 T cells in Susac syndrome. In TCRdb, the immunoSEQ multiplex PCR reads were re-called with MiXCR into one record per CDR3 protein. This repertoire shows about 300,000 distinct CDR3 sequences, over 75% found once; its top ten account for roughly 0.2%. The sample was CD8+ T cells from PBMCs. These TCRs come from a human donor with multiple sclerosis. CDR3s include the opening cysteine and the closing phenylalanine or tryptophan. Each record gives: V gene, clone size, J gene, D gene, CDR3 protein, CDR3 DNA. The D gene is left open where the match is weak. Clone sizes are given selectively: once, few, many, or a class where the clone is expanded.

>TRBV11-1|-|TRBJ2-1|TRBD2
CASSLSLAEYYNEQFF
TGTGCCAGCAGCTTGTCGCTAGCGGAGTACTACAATGAGCAGTTCTTC
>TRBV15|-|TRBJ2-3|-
CATSRDRAASTDTQYF
TGTGCCACCAGCAGAGATCGAGCGGCAAGCACAGATACGCAGTATTTT
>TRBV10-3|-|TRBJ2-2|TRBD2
CAISDTSGSMNTGELFF
TGTGCCATCAGTGACACTAGCGGGAGTATGAACACCGGGGAGCTGTTTTTT
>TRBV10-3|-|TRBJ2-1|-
CAILDPSWGEQFF
TGTGCCATCTTGGACCCCAGCTGGGGTGAGCAGTTCTTC
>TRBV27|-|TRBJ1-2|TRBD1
CASSPRFRDRTESYGYTF
TGTGCCAGCAGTCCTAGGTTTCGGGACAGAACCGAATCTTATGGCTACACCTTC
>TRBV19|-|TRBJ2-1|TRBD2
CASSTWTSGDEQFF
TGTGCCAGTAGTACTTGGACTAGCGGCGATGAGCAGTTCTTC
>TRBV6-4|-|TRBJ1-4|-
CARQPVATNEKLFF
TGTGCCAGACAGCCAGTTGCAACTAATGAAAAACTGTTTTTT
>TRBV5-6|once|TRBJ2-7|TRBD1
CASSNRGPTYEQYF
TGTGCCAGCAGTAACAGGGGGCCTACCTACGAGCAGTACTTC
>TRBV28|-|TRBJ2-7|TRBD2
CASSRLGLADEQYF
TGTGCCAGCAGCCGGCTCGGACTAGCGGACGAGCAGTACTTC
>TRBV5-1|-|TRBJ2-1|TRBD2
CASSPALAGGPSSYNEQFF
TGCGCCAGCTCCCCAGCCCTAGCGGGGGGGCCCAGCTCCTACAATGAGCAGTTCTTC
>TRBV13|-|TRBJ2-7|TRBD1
CASSLRGTGRGEQYF
TGTGCCAGCAGCTTAAGAGGGACAGGGAGAGGCGAGCAGTACTTC
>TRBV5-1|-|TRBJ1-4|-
CASSLSAEGLNEKLFF
TGCGCCAGCAGCTTATCGGCAGAAGGTCTTAATGAAAAACTGTTTTTT
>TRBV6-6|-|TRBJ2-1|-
CASSYGHNEQFF
TGTGCCAGCAGTTACGGGCACAATGAGCAGTTCTTC
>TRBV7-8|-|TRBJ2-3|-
CASSYQFPQYF
TGTGCCAGCAGCTACCAATTTCCGCAGTATTTT
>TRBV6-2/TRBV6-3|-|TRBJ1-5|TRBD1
CASRPRTGGGNQPQHF
TGTGCCAGCAGACCGAGGACAGGGGGAGGCAATCAGCCCCAGCATTTT
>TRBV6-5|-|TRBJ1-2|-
CASSYSRTWGYGYTF
TGTGCCAGCAGTTACTCTCGAACATGGGGTTATGGCTACACCTTC
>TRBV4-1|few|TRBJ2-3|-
CASSFLALTRGDTQYF
TGCGCCAGCAGCTTTCTAGCGCTCACGAGGGGCGATACGCAGTATTTT
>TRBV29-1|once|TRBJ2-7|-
CSVGEAGASYEQYF
TGCAGCGTTGGGGAGGCAGGGGCCTCCTACGAGCAGTACTTC
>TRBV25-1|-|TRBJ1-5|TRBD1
CASRSGQGVILF
TGTGCCAGCAGGTCAGGACAGGGCGTAATTCTTTTT
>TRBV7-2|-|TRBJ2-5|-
CASSLPGHFLQETQYF
TGTGCCAGCAGCTTGCCGGGACACTTCTTGCAAGAGACCCAGTACTTC
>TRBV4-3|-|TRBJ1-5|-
CASSQDERNQPQHF
TGCGCCAGCAGCCAAGATGAACGCAATCAGCCCCAGCATTTT
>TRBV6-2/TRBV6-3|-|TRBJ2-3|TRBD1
CASSYRGTGWTDTQYF
TGTGCCAGCAGTTACAGGGGGACAGGGTGGACAGATACGCAGTATTTT
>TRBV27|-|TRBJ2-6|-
CASSLRPAGSRSGANVLTF
TGTGCCAGCAGTTTACGTCCGGCAGGTTCACGCTCTGGGGCCAACGTCCTGACTTTC
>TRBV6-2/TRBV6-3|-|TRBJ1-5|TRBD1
CASSFNRGNQPQHF
TGTGCCAGCAGTTTCAACAGGGGTAACCAGCCCCAGCATTTT
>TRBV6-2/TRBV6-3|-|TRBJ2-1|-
CASSFRRADEQFF
TGTGCCAGCAGTTTCCGCAGGGCCGATGAGCAGTTCTTC
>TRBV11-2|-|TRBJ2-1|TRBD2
CASSLGTSGRGKSYNEQFF
TGTGCCAGCAGCTTAGGAACTAGCGGGAGGGGAAAGTCCTACAATGAGCAGTTCTTC
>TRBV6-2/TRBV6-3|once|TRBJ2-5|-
CASKKSGPRQETQYF
TGTGCCAGCAAAAAATCGGGACCCCGCCAAGAGACCCAGTACTTC
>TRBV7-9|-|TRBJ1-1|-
CASSSPPMNTEAFF
TGTGCCAGCAGCTCACCCCCTATGAACACTGAAGCTTTCTTT
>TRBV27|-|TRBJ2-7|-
CASSYRSASYEQYF
TGTGCCAGCAGTTATAGATCCGCATCCTACGAGCAGTACTTC